This passage covers 2 T cell receptor beta chains from one sample sequenced in a study of neurological immune-mediated disorders. In TCRdb, the 5' RACE reads were re-called with MiXCR into one record per CDR3 protein. The sample includes about 36,000 distinct CDR3 sequences, under 13% of them seen just once. Material: PBMCs. Receptor source: a woman aged 25 to 39 with HTLV-1-associated myelopathy (HAM/TSP).

This clonotype came up many times. This chain uses TRBV5-1 with TRBJ2-1; D is undetermined. Germline CDR1 and CDR2: SGHRS and YFSETQ. Trimming shortened V by 0 bases and J by 4 bases, and 8 bases separated the two germline ends. This CDR3 contains 14 residues. CDR3 loop: CASSLALGYNEQFF. CDR3 in DNA: TGCGCCAGCAGCTTGGCCCTGGGGTACAATGAGCAGTTCTTC.

This clonotype was recorded many times. The chain has TRBV6-4 and TRBJ2-3; 9 bases match TRBD1. The germline V gene encodes CDR1 MRHNA and CDR2 SNTAGT. The V segment lost 0 bases and the J segment 4 bases; nucleotides outside the gene matches: 2. This CDR3 comprises 15 residues. The CDR3 DNA is TGTGCCAGCAGTGACTCAGGGACAGGGTCAGATACGCAGTATTTT. This translates into CASSDSGTGSDTQYF.